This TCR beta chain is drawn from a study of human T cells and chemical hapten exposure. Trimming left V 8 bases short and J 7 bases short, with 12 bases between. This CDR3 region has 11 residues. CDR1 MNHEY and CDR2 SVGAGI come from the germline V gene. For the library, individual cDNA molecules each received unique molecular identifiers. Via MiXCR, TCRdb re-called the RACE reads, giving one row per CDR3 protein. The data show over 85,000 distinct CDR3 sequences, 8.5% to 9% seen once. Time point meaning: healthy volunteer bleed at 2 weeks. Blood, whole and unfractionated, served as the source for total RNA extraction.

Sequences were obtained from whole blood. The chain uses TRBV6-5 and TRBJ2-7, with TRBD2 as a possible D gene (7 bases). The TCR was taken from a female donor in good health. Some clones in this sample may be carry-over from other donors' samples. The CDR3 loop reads CASHREGEQYF. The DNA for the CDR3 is TGTGCCAGCCACAGGGAGGGGGAGCAGTACTTC.